These 9 T cell receptor beta chains came from one sample sequenced in a study of regulatory T cells in long-lasting Graves disease. According to the study, TCR beta libraries were built with iRepertoire HTBI primers and CDR3-region Arm-PCR. Each CDR3 protein gets one entry after TCRdb re-called the multiplex PCR reads with MiXCR. The sample includes some 370,000 distinct CDR3 sequences, roughly 24% seen only once; the top ten take around 30%. The time point: persistent/refractory GD, antithyroid drugs over 5 years with positive TRAb. The authors made the TCR library using RNA they extracted from PBMCs. The starting material was peripheral blood mononuclear cells (PBMCs), obtained when the disease was refractory, from a patient treated with antithyroid drugs. The source of these receptors is a woman aged 40 to 55 with Graves disease.

This clonotype was counted at least ten times. CDR3 in DNA: TGTGCCAGCAGTCCCCTCCTACCCACTAGTGCCGACGAGCAGTACTTC. Its translation is CASSPLLPTSADEQYF. This rearrangement joins TRBV28 to TRBJ2-7; tentative D call: TRBD2 (5 bases). Germline V gene data show CDR1 as MDHEN and CDR2 as SYDVKM. The CDR3 is made up of 16 amino acids. V lost 5 bases, J lost 5 bases, and 22 bases lay in between.

This clonotype was observed a handful of times. The chain joins TRBV29-1 to TRBJ2-7; D is unclear. The V gene lost 3 bases and the J gene lost 7 bases, with 7 bases spanning the gap. The CDR3 totals 10 residues. Germline-derived CDR1 and CDR2 are SQVTM and ANQGSEA. CDR3: CSVDLWEQYF. Here the CDR3 DNA reads TGCAGCGTTGACCTGTGGGAGCAGTACTTC.

This chain links TRBV28 with TRBJ1-5; maybe TRBD1 (5 bases). The CDR3 has 16 amino acids. The V gene lost 7 bases and the J gene lost 1 base, with 17 bases spanning the gap. Germline V gene data show CDR1 as MDHEN and CDR2 as SYDVKM. CDR3 region: CASTSLRGFSNQPQHF. The CDR3 DNA reads TGTGCCAGCACCTCTCTGAGGGGTTTCAGCAATCAGCCCCAGCATTTT.

This clonotype was observed at least ten times. This chain's CDR3 is CASSLGQGLEKLFF. The DNA for the CDR3 is TGTGCCAGCAGTTTGGGTCAGGGACTCGAAAAACTGTTTTTT. V and J are TRBV28 and TRBJ1-4, with D possibly TRBD1 on 5 matching bases. This CDR3 is built from 14 residues. V was shortened by 3 bases and J by 8 bases, with 13 bases between the two germline ends. Germline values: CDR1 MDHEN, CDR2 SYDVKM.

This clonotype was picked up many times. V is TRBV29-1 and J is TRBJ2-5; D might be TRBD2 (7 bases). V lost 5 bases and J 4 bases, leaving 11 bases between the germline ends. Germline-derived CDR1 and CDR2 are SQVTM and ANQGSEA. The CDR3 is 12 residues long. The CDR3 nucleotides are TGCAGCGTTCAGGGGAGGGGAGAGACCCAGTACTTC. Amino acids: CSVQGRGETQYF.

This clonotype was seen only a few times. This chain joins TRBV4-1 and TRBJ1-2; 9 bases line up with TRBD1. Germline V gives CDR1 MGHRA, CDR2 YSYEKL. The CDR3 runs 19 residues. The V segment lost 0 bases and the J segment 4 bases; nucleotides outside the gene matches: 15. DNA of the CDR3: TGCGCCAGCAGCCAAGACACCGGGACAGGGATCGGGAGGGCCTATGGCTACACCTTC. Protein sequence: CASSQDTGTGIGRAYGYTF.

This clonotype was seen a handful of times. V is TRBV19 and J is TRBJ1-5; a possible D gene is TRBD1 (6 bases). Per germline, CDR1 LNHDA and CDR2 SQIVND (reference sequence). The CDR3 is 15 residues long. The ends were cut back, 6 bases at V and 4 bases at J, with 16 bases in the middle. CDR3 nucleotides: TGTGCCAGTAGCATACAGGGATCTGGAAATCAGCCCCAGCATTTT. It specifies CASSIQGSGNQPQHF.

This clonotype was observed many times. V and J are TRBV5-1 and TRBJ2-7; TRBD2 is a possible D gene (6 bases). This CDR3 has 16 amino acids. V was shortened by 0 bases and J by 4 bases, with 17 bases between the two germline ends. The V gene's germline CDR1 is SGHRS and CDR2 YFSETQ. DNA of the CDR3: TGCGCCAGCAGCTTGGTTGGCGGCGTTAGCGGATACGAGCAGTACTTC. Protein product: CASSLVGGVSGYEQYF.

In this sample, this clonotype turned up many times. The chain combines TRBV10-3 with TRBJ1-1; D is undetermined. Trimming left V 4 bases short and J 0 bases short, with 9 bases between. Germline CDR1 ENHRY, CDR2 SYGVKD. This CDR3 region has 14 residues. The CDR3: CAISVGSLNTEAFF. CDR3 in DNA: TGTGCCATCAGTGTGGGGTCCCTGAACACTGAAGCTTTCTTT.